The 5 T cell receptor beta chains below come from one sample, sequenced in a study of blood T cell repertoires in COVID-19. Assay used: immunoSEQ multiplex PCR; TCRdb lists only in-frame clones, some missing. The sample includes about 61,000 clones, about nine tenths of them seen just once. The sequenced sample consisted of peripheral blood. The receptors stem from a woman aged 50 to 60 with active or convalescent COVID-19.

CDR3 in amino acids: CATKDLAGVREQFF. For the CDR3, the DNA is TGTGCCACGAAGGATCTAGCGGGAGTACGTGAGCAGTTCTTC. This chain connects TRBV2 to TRBJ2-1, with TRBD2 identical over 10 bases. From germline, CDR1 is SNHLY and CDR2 FYNNEI. The J segment lost 9 bases and the V segment lost 10 bases, leaving 12 bases of the junction unmatched. This CDR3 contains 14 residues.

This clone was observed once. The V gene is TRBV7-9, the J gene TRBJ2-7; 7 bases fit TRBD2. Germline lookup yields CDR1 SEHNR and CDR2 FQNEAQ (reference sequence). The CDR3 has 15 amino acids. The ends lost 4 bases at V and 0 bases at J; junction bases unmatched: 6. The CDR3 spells CASSSGLGGSYEQYF. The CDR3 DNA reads TGTGCCAGCAGCTCCGGACTAGGCGGCTCCTACGAGCAGTACTTC.

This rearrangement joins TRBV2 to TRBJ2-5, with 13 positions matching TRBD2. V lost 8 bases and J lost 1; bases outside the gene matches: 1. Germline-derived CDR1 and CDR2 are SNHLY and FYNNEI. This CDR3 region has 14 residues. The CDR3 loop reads CASGTSGTQETQYF. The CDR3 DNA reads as TGTGCCAGCGGGACTAGCGGGACCCAAGAGACCCAGTACTTC.

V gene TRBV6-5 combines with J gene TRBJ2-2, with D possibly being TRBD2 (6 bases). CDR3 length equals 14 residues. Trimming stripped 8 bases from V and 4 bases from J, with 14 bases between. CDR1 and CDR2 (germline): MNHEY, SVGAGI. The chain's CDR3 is CASLADYLTGELFF. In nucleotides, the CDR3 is TGTGCCAGCCTTGCGGACTATCTCACCGGGGAGCTGTTTTTT.

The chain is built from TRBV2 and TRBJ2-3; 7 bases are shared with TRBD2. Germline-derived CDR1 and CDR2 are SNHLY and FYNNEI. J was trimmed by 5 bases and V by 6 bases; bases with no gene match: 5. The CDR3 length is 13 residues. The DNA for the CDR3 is TGTGCCAGCAGGGTAGCGGGCAAAGATACGCAGTATTTT. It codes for CASRVAGKDTQYF.